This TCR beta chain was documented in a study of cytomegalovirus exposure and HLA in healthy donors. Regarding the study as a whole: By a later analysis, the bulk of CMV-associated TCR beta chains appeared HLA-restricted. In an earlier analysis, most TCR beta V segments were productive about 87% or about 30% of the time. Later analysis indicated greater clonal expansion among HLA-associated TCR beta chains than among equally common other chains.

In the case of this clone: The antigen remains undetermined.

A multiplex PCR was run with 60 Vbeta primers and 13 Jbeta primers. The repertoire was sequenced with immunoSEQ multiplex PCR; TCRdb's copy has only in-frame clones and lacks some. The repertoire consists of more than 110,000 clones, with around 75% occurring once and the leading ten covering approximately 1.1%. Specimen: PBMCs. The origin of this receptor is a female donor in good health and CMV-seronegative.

The CDR3 nucleotides read TGTGCCAGCAGCGTGGCGGGAGGGTTAAATGAGCAGTTCTTC. Translation: CASSVAGGLNEQFF. The genes are TRBV9 and TRBJ2-1; TRBD2 matches 9 bases. Germline V gives CDR1 SGDLS, CDR2 YYNGEE. V shed 2 bases, J shed 7 bases, and the junction held 4 bases outside the gene matches. The length of the CDR3 is 14 residues.